This TCR beta chain was observed in a study of tumor-infiltrating lymphocytes in localized non-small cell lung cancer. Findings of the study overall: Immunotypes IM1 and IM2 had similar TCR-derived T-cell fractions. Tumor T-cell fraction from TCR sequencing was not associated with recurrence-free survival (p = 0.61).

This CDR3 comprises 15 residues. V was cut by 8 bases and J by 5 bases, with 21 bases left in between. The germline gives CDR1 MNHNS, CDR2 SASEGT. Clones were read by immunoSEQ multiplex PCR, and TCRdb kept only the in-frame ones, dropping some. The table shows approximately 5,000 clones, with less than 70% occurring only once. About this clone: Antigen specificity is unknown.

V is TRBV6-1 and J is TRBJ1-1, with TRBD1 as a possible D gene (6 bases). What was sequenced was lung tumor tissue. The receptor was derived from a human donor with non-small cell lung cancer. Written as DNA, the CDR3 is TGTGCCAGCTGGCGAGGGGGTGGGGGATGGACTGAAGCTTTCTTT. Translation: CASWRGGGGWTEAFF.